The following is a T cell receptor (beta chain) sequence with its context. The antigen is unknown. 60 Vbeta and 13 Jbeta primers were used in PCR. TCRdb's copy holds only in-frame clones and misses some; the assay was immunoSEQ multiplex PCR. Among roughly 180,000 clones listed, about 80% were seen once. Per the germline V gene, CDR1 is SGHRS and CDR2 is YFSETQ. V was cut by 0 bases and J by 2 bases, with 9 bases left in between. The CDR3 runs 16 residues. This sample was taken from a study of cytomegalovirus exposure and HLA in healthy donors. Regarding the study as a whole: Relative to the approximately 700-donor mean, N-insertions were reportedly fewer in an Asian-associated ancestry cluster in a later analysis. In a later analysis, parvovirus B19, influenza, CMV and Epstein-Barr virus appeared linked to several top co-occurrence clusters.

The J gene is TRBJ2-6, the V gene TRBV5-1; D is perhaps TRBD2 (5 bases). The sequenced material came from PBMCs. The sequence came from a man aged 25-40 years in good health and CMV-seronegative. In DNA, the CDR3 is TGCGCCAGCAGCTTGGATCCGCGGGCTGGGGCCAACGTCCTGACTTTC. Protein product: CASSLDPRAGANVLTF.